This T cell receptor beta chain was sequenced for a study of cytomegalovirus exposure and HLA in healthy donors (dated by TCRdb to 2015 to 2018). At the level of the whole study: An earlier analysis of some 500 of the donors reported more than 250 Gb of sequence data and roughly 110 million unique TCR beta sequences from some 180 million T cells. An early release that covered some 640 HLA-typed donors contained approximately 300 gigabases of sequencing data and some 87 million unique TCR sequences. Among the roughly 380 genotyped donors, approximately 82% belonged to the genetic ancestry cluster associated with self-reported Caucasian donors. The aim of the study was to test whether cataloging public T cell receptors could identify signatures of past pathogen exposure. The T cell repertoires of several hundred subjects were profiled by immunosequencing and related to cytomegalovirus serostatus. In addition to the first cohort of around 670 subjects, a separate validation cohort of approximately 130 different subjects was used. To predict cytomegalovirus infection status, the study combined high-throughput TCR immunosequencing, statistical association of individual TCRs with disease status, and machine learning. A later analysis re-analyzed previously published TCR beta repertoires from several hundred donors and added high-resolution HLA genotyping to study TCR occurrence patterns. Rather than using new phenotypic data, the later analysis identified candidate immune exposures from TCR beta sequences and from how often those sequences occurred across donors. To decide whether each TCR beta V gene segment behaved as functional or pseudogenic, an earlier analysis of approximately 590 of the donors relied on high-throughput TCR beta sequencing. Donor age, sex, ethnicity and CMV serostatus were compiled together with the repertoire data. A later genetic analysis used genome-wide SNP genotypes for about 65% of the roughly 670 donors, treating that subset as a discovery cohort. All discovery cohort repertoires had been generated on a single sequencing platform. Class I and class II HLA loci were covered by the typing at four-digit resolution. Typing coverage varied by locus: roughly 620-640 donors for A, B, C, DRB1 and DQB1; around 560 for DQA1; over 600 for DPA1; about 450 for DPB1. Several DR-DQ haplotypes were treated as single units for association and clustering because of strong linkage in the cohort. Among some 410 genotyped donors of the cohort, an average of around 250,000 unique TCR beta nucleotide sequences was sequenced per donor, of which 15% to 20% were non-productive. The paper as a whole reports these results and caveats: In an earlier analysis of 450 to 750 of the donors, most TCR beta V segments appeared in productive rearrangements about 87% or about 30% of the time, broadly matching IMGT annotations. Linkage disequilibrium might explain the correlated functional status among segregating V segments, but an unknown experimental factor could not be ruled out. The study listed 170 or so TCR beta chains as associated with cytomegalovirus. This cohort had only TCR beta chains sequenced, and the lack of alpha or paired-chain data limited which features could be detected. Over 15 rarely observed V segments, including chromosome 9 orphons, were excluded from the earlier analysis of just under 600 of the donors because counts were too low. In vitro tests confirmed that a few of the cytomegalovirus-associated TCR beta chains recognize cytomegalovirus antigens. A later analysis associated 16,951 TCR beta sequences with specific HLA alleles at a false discovery rate of 0.05. In a later genetic analysis, fewer N-insertions in productive TCRs were reported among donors in an Asian-associated ancestry cluster than the roughly 700-donor mean. In a later analysis, several top co-occurrence clusters were reported to appear linked to parvovirus B19, influenza, CMV and Epstein-Barr virus. Cytomegalovirus status was reported to be diagnosed by the classifier with high specificity and sensitivity in both the original and validation cohorts. A further reported finding was that TCR beta sequences accurately predicted the HLA-A and HLA-B alleles for most subjects in the first cohort. A cluster of highly shared sequence variants was judged likely to be a technical artifact of the sequencing pipeline. Roughly uniform sequencing depth across donors was assumed in presence/absence analyses, although this assumption may not hold. Most TCR sequences were observed very rarely across donors, whereas some public TCRs were present in many individuals. When HLA alleles, especially DR and DQ, strongly co-occurred, TCR associations were difficult to assign to individual alleles. In a later genetic analysis, a missense DCLRE1C variant was associated with V-gene and J-gene trimming of TCR beta chains, and the association was replicated in an independent cohort. Immune exposure information for the cohort was limited to CMV serostatus. Because some donors lacked HLA typing at each locus, the association tests relied only on the typed subset. In a later analysis, TCR association rates were found to vary across HLA loci, with the most associated TCRs seen for DRB1 alleles and the fewest for HLA-C alleles. A later analysis found that HLA-associated TCR beta chains were more clonally expanded and had lower generation probabilities than equally common non-associated chains. Most CMV-associated TCR beta chains appeared to be HLA-restricted in a later analysis, and the HLA associations seemed to be driven largely by CMV exposure. The authors suggested that the approach could potentially be generalized to other disease states and immunological phenotypes.

This clone has only a few counts. What antigen it recognizes has not been identified. The record has no base qualities; no much larger clone is one base away. Library generation was performed with the immunoSEQ multiplex PCR assay. For the multiplex PCR, a mixture combining 60 forward primers for TCR Vbeta segments and 13 reverse primers for TCR Jbeta segments was used. A multiplex PCR assay on genomic DNA amplified the CDR3 region of rearranged TCR beta genes. The amplified TCR beta libraries were sequenced on the Illumina HiSeq System as 87-base-pair reads. Turning to the authors' computational methods: In a later analysis, tens of millions of unique TCR beta chains were counted across the approximately 670 repertoires, and approximately 9.9 million of these chains were shared by at least two donors. Raw reads were error-corrected and collapsed into unique sequences with a nearest-neighbor algorithm that merged closely related sequences to remove PCR and sequencing errors. CDR3 sequences were aligned to IMGT reference sequences to assign V, D and J gene segments. For a sequence to be retained, a match of at least six nucleotides to both a V gene segment and a J gene segment was required. Rearrangements were called productive when the CDR3 lacked stop codons and stayed in frame with V and J; all others were non-productive. Following IMGT convention, CDR3 was defined as the stretch from the second conserved V-encoded cysteine up to the conserved J-encoded phenylalanine. The earlier analysis of a few hundred of the donors excluded sequences that lacked an unambiguous match to a single V gene segment. An earlier analysis of about 590 of the donors classified V segments as functional when productive rearrangements were above 56.7% and as segregating when the standard deviation between donors was above 5%. A statistical classification framework was built to diagnose cytomegalovirus status from the catalog of TCR beta chain sequences. V and J gene assignment, in a later analysis, came from comparing TCR nucleotide sequences with IMGT/GENE-DB human TR gene sequences. A later analysis assigned CDR3 sequences and most-parsimonious VDJ recombination scenarios with the TCRdist pipeline. In a later analysis, every TCR beta chain was defined by the combination of its CDR3 amino acid sequence and its V-gene family, and reads without a unique V-gene family were dropped. To address suspected cross-contamination and a sequencing artifact, a later analysis removed approximately 600 highly shared, low-generation-probability nucleotide sequences. In a later analysis, a clonal expansion index was calculated for each public chain from normalized within-repertoire ranks of inferred template counts. Generation probabilities in a later analysis came from a VDJ recombination model fitted to out-of-frame rearrangements, and those results were checked against IGoR. Hypergeometric tests were used in a later analysis to score TCR-TCR, TCR-HLA and TCR-CMV co-occurrence, with a repertoire-size bias correction applied to the TCR pairs. False discovery rates were estimated in a later analysis by permuting HLA or CMV assignments 20 times. A later analysis grouped co-occurring TCRs with DBSCAN, adding TCRdist sequence similarity when clustering within HLA-allele-positive subsets. Repertoires with fewer than 30,000 or more than 120,000 public chains, plus five repertoires with anomalous nucleotide sharing, were excluded from co-occurrence clustering. This is the immuneACCESS table as TCRdb keeps it, with only in-frame sequences that have V and J called. A part of the clones is gone; compared with another copy, unresolved V genes explain less than half, and the rest is unexplained. V, J and clone size derive from that table, while D and trimming were established from the DNA sequence. This sample is represented by 150,000 to 200,000 clones; roughly nine tenths of them were singletons. The ten largest clones add up to roughly 0.23% of the sample.

The cohort was made up of 666 healthy bone marrow donors. All cohort members were sampled while nominally healthy, although unrecorded immune exposures were likely present. The donor tested CMV seronegative, placing the donor among the approximately 360 seronegative members of the cohort. Each donor provided a peripheral blood sample, and peripheral blood mononuclear cells were used for TCR beta sequencing. Genomic DNA extraction from the blood cell samples was performed with the Qiagen DNeasy Blood Extraction Kit. This clonotype was sampled from a girl under three years old in good health and CMV-seronegative. The sequenced sample consisted of PBMCs.

For the CDR3, the sequence is CASSLGLADYNEQFF. The sequenced DNA: TGTGCCAGCAGCTTAGGACTAGCGGACTACAATGAGCAGTTCTTC. The chain is encoded by TRBV11-1 joined to TRBJ2-1; 9 middle bases align to TRBD2. Ends trimmed: V by 1 base, J by 3 bases; bases unmatched to a gene: 1. The CDR3 runs 15 amino acids, cysteine and phenylalanine included. Here the CDR3 DNA is all that survives: 45 bases in frame from base 1. The CDR1 and CDR2 encoded by the germline V gene (reference sequence) are SGHAT and FQDESV.